The clone carrying this TCR beta chain was detected many times. What it recognizes is unknown. The sample comes from a study of CD8 T cells in ankylosing spondylitis. Generation of TCR beta libraries employed quantitative 5'-RACE incorporating molecular barcodes. Via MiXCR, TCRdb re-called the 5' RACE reads, giving one row per CDR3 protein. The table lists approximately 500,000 distinct CDR3 sequences, 9.5% to 15% of them singletons, with almost 7% in the top ten. General study findings and limits: Some of the motif variants had earlier been found in reactive arthritis patients' fluid and blood. What seemed typical of ankylosing spondylitis blood was a TCR beta motif built from 7 or 8 highly homologous variants. Relatively rare in peripheral blood, disease-linked clones were also CD8+.

There are 12 residues in the CDR3. From germline, CDR1 is GTSNPN and CDR2 SVGIG (reference sequence). V lost 1 base, J lost 3 bases, and 6 bases lay in between. The clonotype comes from a male donor with ankylosing spondylitis. Sequencing was done on a sample of blood, either unsorted or a sorted T cell fraction (not recorded which). V usage is TRBV30 and J usage is TRBJ1-2; D not resolved. CDR3 nucleotides: TGTGCCTGGAGTGAGGCGGACTATGGCTACACCTTC. Its protein product is CAWSEADYGYTF.